This entry is about one TCR beta chain. The antigen remains unidentified. Trimming took 5 bases from V and 2 from J; bases not matched to a gene: 13. CDR3 length: 19 residues. The germline gives CDR1 SGHRS, CDR2 YFSETQ. Clones were read by immunoSEQ multiplex PCR, and TCRdb kept only the in-frame ones, dropping some. In the table there are over 70,000 clones, approximately 90% of which are singletons. This sample stems from a study of OX40 agonist ivuxolimab in advanced cancers. About the study: Ivuxolimab was administered intravenously to patients at 0.01 to 10 mg/kg every 2 weeks. Cohort: around 79% men, mean age around 61, aged roughly 20 to 79. Overall study results and limits: Partial responders treated at 0.1-3.0 mg/kg exhibited clonal expansion among the lowest measured. In CD8+ T cells, expanded clones were on average more numerous than in CD4+.

This sequence was found in an adult with an advanced solid tumor such as melanoma, head and neck, liver or kidney cancer. The specimen comprised CD4+ or CD8+ T cells sorted from blood, sampled in a trial of the OX40 agonist ivuxolimab. The chain couples TRBV5-1 to TRBJ2-1, with 13 bases that match TRBD2. The chain's CDR3 is CASRQAGLAGWLTYNEQFF. CDR3 coding DNA: TGCGCCAGCAGGCAGGCGGGACTAGCGGGATGGTTGACCTACAATGAGCAGTTCTTC.